The clone carrying this TCR beta chain was seen only a few times. Its matching antigen is unknown. The CDR3 has 15 residues. The V and J ends lost 8 bases and 4 bases respectively, with 18 bases between them. CDR1 LGHNA and CDR2 YSLEER come from the germline V gene. The sample comes from a study of response to subunit inactivated influenza vaccine. Study-level findings and limits: Authors suggested that a seasonal influenza vaccination recruits few new T cells each time.

TCRdb passed the RT-PCR reads through MiXCR, listing each CDR3 protein once. Of 300,000 to 350,000 distinct CDR3 sequences in the sample, less than 25% were seen once. This TCR came from a man between 50 and 75 years old who received an inactivated influenza vaccine. The source material was PBMCs from blood, sampled roughly 20 months after vaccination. This rearrangement joins TRBV4-3 to TRBJ2-1, with D maybe TRBD1 (5 bases). The CDR3 DNA follows: TGCGCCAGCCGAAACGTAGGGGTGGGATACAATGAGCAGTTCTTC. It is translated as CASRNVGVGYNEQFF.